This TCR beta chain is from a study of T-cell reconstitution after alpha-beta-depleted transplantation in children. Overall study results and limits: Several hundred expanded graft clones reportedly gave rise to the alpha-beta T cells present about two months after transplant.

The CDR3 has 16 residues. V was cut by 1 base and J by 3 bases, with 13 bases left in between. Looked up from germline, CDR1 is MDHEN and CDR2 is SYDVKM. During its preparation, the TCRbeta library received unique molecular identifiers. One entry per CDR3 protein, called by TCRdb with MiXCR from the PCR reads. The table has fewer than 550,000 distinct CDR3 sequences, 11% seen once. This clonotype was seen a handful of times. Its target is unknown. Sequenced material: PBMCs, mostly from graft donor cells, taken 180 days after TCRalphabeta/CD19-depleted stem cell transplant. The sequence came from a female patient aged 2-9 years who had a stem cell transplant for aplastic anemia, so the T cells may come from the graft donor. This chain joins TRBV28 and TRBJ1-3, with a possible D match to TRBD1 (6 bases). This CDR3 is CASSLYRGQRGNTIYF. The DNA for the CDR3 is TGTGCCAGCAGTTTATATCGGGGACAACGTGGAAACACCATATATTTT.